The 25 T cell receptor beta chains listed next were all sequenced from one sample in a study of shared clonotypes between healthy human individuals. Clones were read by immunoSEQ multiplex PCR, and TCRdb kept only the in-frame ones, dropping some. In the table there are millions of clones, roughly 95% of which are singletons. The source material was naive CD4+ T cells sorted from blood. Subset: CD45RA+ positively selected. Source of these receptors: a man in his late teens or twenties in good health.

This clone appeared a few times. The J gene is TRBJ1-1, the V gene TRBV5-4; TRBD1 might be the D (5 bases). The CDR3 totals 13 residues. Looked up from germline, CDR1 is SGHNT and CDR2 is YYREEE (reference sequence). Trimming removed 4 bases at V and 1 base at J, with 8 bases between. CDR3 residues: CASSTDKNTEAFF. CDR3 in DNA: TGTGCCAGCAGCACGGACAAGAACACTGAAGCTTTCTTT.

A word on this clone: The same CDR3 arises from other DNA sequences in this sample as well. The rearrangement uses TRBV9 and TRBJ2-1, with a tentative D call TRBD2 (6 bases). Germline V lookup: CDR1 SGDLS, CDR2 YYNGEE. V was cut by 0 bases and J by 3 bases, with 10 bases left in between. The length of the CDR3 is 15 residues. The CDR3 reads CASSVEEGSYNEQFF. The CDR3 nucleotides read TGTGCCAGCAGCGTAGAGGAGGGAAGCTACAATGAGCAGTTCTTC.

The chain combines TRBV5-1 with TRBJ1-1; 9 nucleotides match TRBD1. Germline-derived CDR1 and CDR2 are SGHRS and YFSETQ. The CDR3 sequence is 14 residues long. The ends lost 4 bases at V and 7 bases at J; junction bases unmatched: 8. Here the CDR3 reads CASSIGDRADEAFF. The CDR3 DNA follows: TGCGCCAGCAGCATTGGGGACAGGGCGGATGAAGCTTTCTTT. The complete variable domain, with remaining parts taken from reference TRBV5-1 and TRBJ1-1, reads KAGVTQTPRYLIKTRGQQVTLSCSPISGHRSVSWYQQTPGQGLQFLFEYFSETQRNKGNFPGRFSGRQFSNSRSEMNVSTLELGDSALYLCASSIGDRADEAFFGQGTRLTVV.

The chain carries TRBV4-2 and TRBJ2-2; 8 bases align to TRBD2. Looked up from germline, CDR1 is LGHNA and CDR2 is YNFKEQ. V lost 1 base to trimming and J lost 0 bases; unmatched junction nucleotides: 4. This CDR3 has 17 residues. The CDR3 nucleotides read TGTGCCAGCAGCCAAGGGCTAGCGGGTACGAACACCGGGGAGCTGTTTTTT. Its translation: CASSQGLAGTNTGELFF.

This chain uses TRBV30 with TRBJ2-7, with D possibly called TRBD1 or TRBD2 (6 bases each). The germline gives CDR1 GTSNPN, CDR2 SVGIG (reference sequence). CDR3 length: 12 residues. The CDR3 DNA reads as TGTTCGTGGGGGGCAGAACCTGGGGAGCAGTACTTC. This translates into CSWGAEPGEQYF.

The rearrangement joins TRBV6-6 to TRBJ2-5; TRBD1 matches 9 bases. The germline V gene encodes CDR1 MNHNY and CDR2 SVGAGI (reference sequence). The length of the CDR3 is 16 residues. Trimming cost V 0 bases and J 2 bases; bases outside gene matches: 4. CDR3 protein: CASSYSIGQGQETQYF. The CDR3 bases are TGTGCCAGCAGTTACTCGATCGGACAGGGGCAAGAGACCCAGTACTTC.

V gene TRBV28 combines with J gene TRBJ1-5; 10 nucleotides match TRBD1. The CDR3 totals 16 residues. Germline-derived CDR1 and CDR2 are MDHEN and SYDVKM. The V segment lost 8 bases and the J segment 7 bases; nucleotides outside the gene matches: 14. In DNA, the CDR3 is TGTGCCAGCTCACGGCGGGGACAGGGGAGGTTCCAGCCCCAGCATTTT. It is translated as CASSRRGQGRFQPQHF.

The V and J genes are TRBV7-9 and TRBJ1-4, with TRBD1 identical over 7 bases. The junction had 5 bases not matched to a gene; V was cut back by 5 bases and J by 8 bases. Per germline, CDR1 SEHNR and CDR2 FQNEAQ (reference sequence). CDR3 size: 13 residues. The CDR3 is CASSLGQVEKLFF. CDR3 bases: TGTGCCAGCAGCCTCGGACAGGTCGAAAAACTGTTTTTT. The full variable domain, with the rest looked up from reference TRBV7-9 and TRBJ1-4, is DTGVSQNPRHKITKRGQNVTFRCDPISEHNRLYWYRQTLGQGPEFLTYFQNEAQLEKSRLLSDRFSAERPKGSFSTLEIQRTEQGDSAMYLCASSLGQVEKLFFGSGTQLSVL.

The V call is TRBV6-1, the J call TRBJ2-1; 10 nucleotides line up with TRBD1. V shed 4 bases, J shed 9 bases, and the junction held 18 bases outside the gene matches. Per germline, CDR1 MNHNS and CDR2 SASEGT. The CDR3 totals 18 residues. CDR3 sequence: CASSARQGAGSGGPEQFF. The CDR3 DNA reads TGTGCCAGCAGTGCTAGACAGGGGGCTGGATCCGGGGGCCCTGAGCAGTTCTTC.

The chain combines TRBV6-1 with TRBJ1-5; no firm D call. V dropped 8 bases and J dropped 0 bases, with 11 bases sitting between them. Germline lookup yields CDR1 MNHNS and CDR2 SASEGT. This CDR3 spans 14 amino acids. In DNA, the CDR3 is TGTGCCAGCCAGGCGGCTTATAGCAATCAGCCCCAGCATTTT. Amino acid sequence: CASQAAYSNQPQHF.

V is TRBV7-9 and J is TRBJ1-1; D not certain. CDR3 length equals 14 residues. Germline CDR1 SEHNR, CDR2 FQNEAQ (reference sequence). Trimming pared 0 bases from V and 5 bases from J, leaving 10 bases between. In DNA form, the CDR3 reads TGTGCCAGCAGCTTAGCCAAGGGTGTGACTGAAGCTTTCTTT. Its translation is CASSLAKGVTEAFF. The full variable domain, with the rest looked up from reference TRBV7-9 and TRBJ1-1, is DTGVSQNPRHKITKRGQNVTFRCDPISEHNRLYWYRQTLGQGPEFLTYFQNEAQLEKSRLLSDRFSAERPKGSFSTLEIQRTEQGDSAMYLCASSLAKGVTEAFFGQGTRLTVV.

In its sample, this clone was seen once. V usage is TRBV4-1 and J usage is TRBJ2-4; a possible D gene is TRBD1 (6 bases). Trimming left V 2 bases short and J 0 bases short, with 8 bases between. CDR1 and CDR2 (germline): MGHRA, YSYEKL. The CDR3 is 15 residues long. For the CDR3, the DNA is TGCGCCAGCAGCCAACCGGACAGAGCCAAAAACATTCAGTACTTC. Its translation: CASSQPDRAKNIQYF.

The chain links TRBV10-3 to TRBJ2-1; 10 bases line up with TRBD1. Germline-derived CDR1 and CDR2 are ENHRY and SYGVKD. This CDR3 is built from 14 residues. V lost 8 bases to trimming and J lost 7 bases; unmatched junction nucleotides: 8. The CDR3 loop is CAIQTRTGGNEQFF. For the CDR3, the DNA is TGTGCCATCCAGACAAGGACAGGGGGAAATGAGCAGTTCTTC.

This clone was recorded a few times. Germline is not matched at one junction end, which may reflect a read error. The chain links TRBV7-7 to TRBJ2-2, with 8 bases lining up with TRBD1. The CDR3 has 16 amino acids. The germline gives CDR1 SSHAT, CDR2 FNYEAQ (reference sequence). The CDR3 protein is CASSARDRPNTGELFF. For the CDR3, the DNA is TGTGCTAGCAGCGCGAGGGACAGGCCTAACACCGGGGAGCTGTTTTTT.

This chain connects TRBV7-2 to TRBJ2-5; 10 positions agree with TRBD2. The CDR3 covers 15 residues. Germline CDR1 is SGHTA and CDR2 is FQGNSA. V was pared by 5 bases and J by 2 bases, with 5 bases of the junction left unmatched. CDR3 loop: CASSPWTSGQETQYF. DNA of the CDR3: TGTGCCAGCAGCCCATGGACTAGCGGTCAAGAGACCCAGTACTTC.

The CDR3 nucleotides are TGTGCCTGGAGTGTAGCCCAGGGGTTTTTAGGCAATCAGCCCCAGCATTTT. Encoded protein: CAWSVAQGFLGNQPQHF. V is TRBV30 and J is TRBJ1-5; possible D gene TRBD1, 6 bases. Germline assignment: CDR1 GTSNPN and CDR2 SVGIG (reference sequence). The CDR3 contains 17 residues. V dropped 0 bases and J dropped 2 bases, with 17 bases sitting between them. The whole variable domain, filled in from reference TRBV30 and TRBJ1-5, reads SQTIHQWPATLVQPVGSPLSLECTVEGTSNPNLYWYRQAAGRGLQLLFYSVGIGQISSEVPQNLSASRPQDRQFILSSKKLLLSDSGFYLCAWSVAQGFLGNQPQHFGDGTRLSIL.

V and J are TRBV28 and TRBJ1-2; a weak D match, TRBD1 (5 bases). Per the germline V gene, CDR1 is MDHEN and CDR2 is SYDVKM. With 8 bases removed from V and 5 bases from J, the gap between germline ends came to 18 bases. CDR3 size: 14 residues. CDR3 loop: CASASGTPTYGYTF. CDR3 nucleotides: TGTGCCAGCGCTTCCGGGACCCCTACGTATGGCTACACCTTC.

V usage is TRBV6-5 and J usage is TRBJ2-1, with D possibly matching TRBD1 (5 bases). V was shortened by 0 bases and J by 10 bases, with 10 bases between the two germline ends. This CDR3 has 13 amino acids. Germline CDR1 reads MNHEY; CDR2 reads SVGAGI. As DNA, the CDR3 is TGTGCCAGCAGTTACTCGATCTACAGGGAGCAGTTCTTC. Protein product: CASSYSIYREQFF.

V is TRBV5-1 and J is TRBJ1-1, with 8 bases identical to TRBD1. CDR3 length: 13 amino acids. The V segment lost 0 bases and the J segment 12 bases; nucleotides outside the gene matches: 7. The V gene's germline CDR1 is SGHRS and CDR2 YFSETQ. The DNA for the CDR3 is TGCGCCAGCAGCTTGGCGGGCAGGGGGCTAACTTTCTTT. Translating gives CASSLAGRGLTFF.

V usage is TRBV18 and J usage is TRBJ1-5; D is uncertain. Per germline, CDR1 KGHSH and CDR2 LQKENI. V was pared by 4 bases and J by 5 bases, with 15 bases between. The CDR3 covers 15 residues. CDR3 DNA sequence: TGTGCCAGCTCACTAAGTGGGTCAGCGGATCAGCCCCAGCATTTT. This sequence encodes CASSLSGSADQPQHF.

The V call is TRBV5-1, the J call TRBJ1-2, with TRBD1 matching 8 bases. The CDR3 runs to 15 residues. With 1 base clipped from V and 3 bases from J, the junction kept 5 bases outside the gene matches. Germline values: CDR1 SGHRS, CDR2 YFSETQ. The CDR3 DNA is TGCGCCAGCAGCTTGACGGGACAGGAGTACTATGGCTACACCTTC. As protein: CASSLTGQEYYGYTF.

This rearrangement joins TRBV18 to TRBJ1-6; 7 nucleotides align to TRBD1. Germline CDR1 and CDR2: KGHSH and LQKENI. The CDR3 runs 15 residues. V was clipped by 4 bases and J by 10 bases; unmatched bases: 10. CDR3 sequence: CASSLGGGQTSPLHF. DNA for the CDR3: TGTGCCAGCTCACTGGGCGGGGGACAGACATCACCCCTCCACTTT.

Here the CDR3 reads CASSFKETQYF. The DNA of the CDR3 is TGTGCCAGCAGTTTTAAAGAGACCCAGTACTTC. The chain has TRBV6-5 and TRBJ2-5; D uncertain. The germline gives CDR1 MNHEY, CDR2 SVGAGI. V was shortened by 4 bases and J by 3 bases, with 3 bases between the two germline ends. The CDR3 consists of 11 residues.

This chain joins TRBV5-1 and TRBJ2-5; TRBD2 matches at 11 bases. CDR1 is SGHRS and CDR2 is YFSETQ in the germline V gene. The CDR3 consists of 17 residues. V trimming: 6 bases; J trimming: 4 bases; junction bases outside the gene matches: 14. CDR3 sequence reads: CASNLLSTSGSGETQYF. CDR3 nucleotides: TGCGCCAGCAACCTCCTAAGCACTAGCGGGAGTGGAGAGACCCAGTACTTC.

The V and J genes are TRBV6-1 and TRBJ2-1; a weak D match, TRBD2 (6 bases). The V gene's germline CDR1 is MNHNS and CDR2 SASEGT. The CDR3 loop spans 17 amino acids. Trimming pared 0 bases from V and 1 base from J, leaving 13 bases between. The CDR3 here is CASSEALRGSSYNEQFF. The CDR3 nucleotides read TGTGCCAGCAGTGAAGCGCTTCGGGGGAGTTCCTACAATGAGCAGTTCTTC.